These 30 T cell receptor beta chains were sequenced from one sample in a study of T-cell memory formation after mild COVID-19. TCRdb passed the 5' RACE reads through MiXCR, listing each CDR3 protein once. Of some 300,000 distinct CDR3 sequences in the sample, 20% to 25% were seen once. Sequencing was done on a sample of PBMCs or a T cell subset sorted from them (not recorded which). These receptors all stem from a man between 18 and 35 years old who had mild COVID-19 (a few samples of this study predate the infection). Cell type and time point are not known.

This rearrangement joins TRBV7-2 to TRBJ1-2; D is ambiguous. From germline, CDR1 is SGHTA and CDR2 FQGNSA. This CDR3 has 15 residues. The germline V and J ends were trimmed by 4 bases and 4 bases, with 16 bases remaining between them. CDR3 loop: CASSSYLSASYGYTF. In DNA, the CDR3 is TGTGCCAGCAGCTCCTACCTGTCAGCCTCCTATGGCTACACCTTC.

This rearrangement joins TRBV6-1 to TRBJ2-2, with unresolved D. Germline V gene data show CDR1 as MNHNS and CDR2 as SASEGT. Trimming pared 10 bases from V and 1 base from J, leaving 19 bases between. The CDR3 sequence is 16 residues long. The CDR3 reads CATRPRPSLNTGELFF. In DNA, the CDR3 is TGTGCCACCAGACCACGGCCAAGCTTGAACACCGGGGAGCTGTTTTTT.

The chain has TRBV29-1 and TRBJ1-1; D perhaps matches TRBD1 (5 bases). This CDR3 has 15 amino acids. Germline CDR1 SQVTM, CDR2 ANQGSEA. Between the trimmed V and J ends, which lost 1 base and 4 bases, there was a span of 16 bases. The CDR3 region has the DNA TGCAGCGTTGAAGGTGGGGCCCTGAGCGGCACTGAAGCTTTCTTT. This encodes CSVEGGALSGTEAFF.

V is TRBV5-1 and J is TRBJ2-4; D gene ambiguous. The V gene lost 5 bases and the J gene lost 9 bases, with 12 bases spanning the gap. The CDR3 is 12 amino acids. Germline CDR1 and CDR2: SGHRS and YFSETQ. The CDR3 region is CASSSPSGIQYF. DNA for the CDR3: TGCGCCAGCAGTTCACCCTCAGGCATTCAGTACTTC.

This clonotype has only a few counts. The chain carries TRBV5-4 and TRBJ2-7; D is unclear. Germline lookup yields CDR1 SGHNT and CDR2 YYREEE (reference sequence). Trimming pared 0 bases from V and 3 bases from J, leaving 7 bases between. CDR3 size: 13 residues. This chain's CDR3 is CASSLGHGYEQYV. Here the CDR3 DNA reads TGTGCCAGCAGCTTGGGTCACGGCTACGAGCAGTACGTC.

This clonotype showed up just a few times. This chain connects TRBV6-5 to TRBJ1-2, with TRBD1 matching over 7 bases. Germline CDR1 MNHEY, CDR2 SVGAGI. The CDR3 sequence is 14 residues long. Trimming took 0 bases from V and 4 from J; bases not matched to a gene: 2. CDR3 in amino acids: CASSYSGTAYGYTF. CDR3 sequence (DNA): TGTGCCAGCAGTTACTCCGGGACAGCCTATGGCTACACCTTC.

This clonotype was seen only a few times. CDR3 sequence: CATSSLAGYNEQFF. As DNA, the CDR3 is TGTGCCACCAGTTCGCTAGCGGGATACAATGAGCAGTTCTTC. The chain is built from TRBV24-1 and TRBJ2-1; 9 bases align to TRBD2. The V and J ends lost 6 bases and 4 bases, in that order; junction bases with no gene match: 3. The CDR3 has 14 amino acids. In germline, CDR1 is KGHDR, CDR2 SFDVKD.

This clonotype was counted a few times. The chain uses TRBV7-9 and TRBJ1-2; no definite D call. V gave up 1 base and J gave up 7 bases, with 16 bases separating them. This CDR3 contains 15 residues. Germline CDR1 reads SEHNR; CDR2 reads FQNEAQ (reference sequence). The CDR3 is CASSLGASEALGYTF. The CDR3 coding sequence is TGTGCCAGCAGCTTAGGAGCTTCGGAAGCCCTTGGCTACACCTTC. The complete variable domain, with remaining parts taken from reference TRBV7-9 and TRBJ1-2, reads DTGVSQNPRHKITKRGQNVTFRCDPISEHNRLYWYRQTLGQGPEFLTYFQNEAQLEKSRLLSDRFSAERPKGSFSTLEIQRTEQGDSAMYLCASSLGASEALGYTFGSGTRLTVV.

This clonotype occurred a few times. The V and J genes are TRBV6-4 and TRBJ2-5; no clear D. The germline CDR1 and CDR2 sequences are MRHNA and SNTAGT. V was clipped by 2 bases and J by 2 bases, with 6 bases between them. The CDR3 runs 13 residues. The CDR3 region is CASSDREQETQYF. Written as DNA, the CDR3 is TGTGCCAGCAGTGACAGGGAACAAGAGACCCAGTACTTC.

The J gene is TRBJ2-3, the V gene TRBV12-3 or TRBV12-4; the match to TRBD2 covers 7 bases. V lost 7 bases and J lost 6; bases outside the gene matches: 13. The CDR3 covers 15 residues. The CDR3 loop is CASNSPGPAGDTQYF. The CDR3 DNA is TGTGCCAGCAACTCCCCAGGGCCAGCGGGGGATACGCAGTATTTT.

This clonotype counts as medium-sized. V and J are TRBV7-9 and TRBJ1-2, with D unclear. Trimming took 0 bases from V and 6 from J, leaving 8 bases between them. CDR3 length: 13 residues. Germline V gene lookup returns CDR1 SEHNR and CDR2 FQNEAQ (reference sequence). CDR3: CASSLANGNGYTF. CDR3 coding DNA: TGTGCCAGCAGCTTAGCGAACGGGAATGGCTACACCTTC.

This clonotype was seen a handful of times. V gene TRBV6-1 combines with J gene TRBJ2-7; D is undetermined. V lost 1 base and J lost 1, with 5 bases in between. Germline V CDR1 and CDR2: MNHNS, SASEGT. The CDR3 sequence is 13 residues long. In DNA form, the CDR3 reads TGTGCCAGCAGTGAAGGGTATTCCTACGAGCAGTACGTC. Translated: CASSEGYSYEQYV.

This rearrangement joins TRBV19 to TRBJ2-7; TRBD1 or TRBD2 may be the D gene (5 bases each). Per germline, CDR1 LNHDA and CDR2 SQIVND (reference sequence). The CDR3 loop spans 12 amino acids. Trimming removed 10 bases from V and 6 bases from J, with 16 bases in between. The DNA for the CDR3 is TGTGCCACCACGGGACCCGCACGCGAGCAGTACGTC. Encoded protein: CATTGPAREQYV.

This clonotype was seen a few times. V and J are TRBV6-1 and TRBJ2-1; 7 bases agree with TRBD2. V gave up 3 bases and J gave up 9 bases; unmatched junction bases: 5. CDR3 length: 13 residues. CDR1 is MNHNS and CDR2 is SASEGT in the germline V gene. The CDR3 spells CASSERTSSEQFF. Written as DNA, the CDR3 is TGTGCCAGCAGTGAGAGGACTAGTAGTGAGCAGTTCTTC.

This clonotype has only a few counts. This chain links TRBV5-1 with TRBJ1-3; D gene ambiguous. Germline lookup yields CDR1 SGHRS and CDR2 YFSETQ. CDR3 length: 15 amino acids. Trimming left V 1 base short and J 0 bases short, with 8 bases between. This chain's CDR3 is CASSLRPNSGNTIYF. The CDR3, as DNA: TGCGCCAGCAGCTTGCGGCCGAACTCTGGAAACACCATATATTTT.

This clonotype was observed many times. The V call is TRBV4-1, the J call TRBJ2-7; 7 bases agree with TRBD2. V shed 4 bases, J shed 6 bases, and the junction held 3 bases outside the gene matches. The CDR3 consists of 12 residues. Germline lookup yields CDR1 MGHRA and CDR2 YSYEKL. CDR3 coding DNA: TGCGCCAGCAGCCTGTCGGGGGGCGAGCAGTACTTC. Translated: CASSLSGGEQYF.

This clonotype came up a few times. The chain combines TRBV7-6 with TRBJ2-3; 7 bases line up with TRBD1. Germline V lookup: CDR1 SGHVS, CDR2 FNYEAQ. The CDR3 sequence is 15 residues long. V shed 0 bases and J 4 bases; nucleotides not matched to a gene: 4. CDR3: CASSLAGGASDTQYF. CDR3 DNA: TGTGCCAGCAGCTTAGCAGGGGGCGCATCAGATACGCAGTATTTT.

This chain links TRBV5-1 with TRBJ2-3; a possible D gene is TRBD2 (6 bases). This CDR3 is built from 16 residues. The V and J ends lost 4 bases and 0 bases respectively, with 15 bases between them. Germline CDR1 SGHRS, CDR2 YFSETQ. The CDR3 loop reads CASSARGTISTDTQYF. The CDR3 bases are TGCGCCAGCAGCGCTCGGGGGACCATTAGCACAGATACGCAGTATTTT.

This clonotype showed up just a few times. The gene calls are TRBV28 and TRBJ2-1, with a tentative D call TRBD1 (5 bases). In germline, CDR1 is MDHEN, CDR2 SYDVKM. V shed 6 bases and J shed 4 bases, with 10 bases lying between them. There are 13 residues in the CDR3. The CDR3 coding sequence is TGTGCCAGCAGAGGGGATATTTACAATGAGCAGTTCTTC. This encodes CASRGDIYNEQFF.

This clonotype showed up just a few times. Here the CDR3 DNA reads TGTGCCAGCAGCAGGACCACTGAAGCTTTCTTT. Translating it yields CASSRTTEAFF. The chain joins TRBV7-9 to TRBJ1-1; unclear D gene. CDR1 SEHNR and CDR2 FQNEAQ come from the germline V gene (reference sequence). The CDR3 sequence is 11 residues long. V was pared by 5 bases and J by 4 bases, with 5 bases between.

This clonotype was seen a handful of times. The CDR3: CASSFETDTQYF. The CDR3 coding sequence is TGCGCCAGCAGCTTCGAAACAGATACGCAGTATTTT. This chain links TRBV5-1 with TRBJ2-3; no definite D call. The CDR3 loop spans 12 amino acids. Between the trimmed V and J ends, which lost 2 bases and 3 bases, there was a span of 4 bases. CDR1 is SGHRS and CDR2 is YFSETQ in the germline V gene.

This clonotype has at least ten counts. The rearrangement links TRBV5-4 to TRBJ2-1; 15 bases align to TRBD2. This CDR3 is built from 15 residues. V gave up 3 bases and J gave up 9 bases; unmatched junction bases: 4. Germline V gene lookup returns CDR1 SGHNT and CDR2 YYREEE (reference sequence). The CDR3 DNA is TGTGCCAGCAGCTCGGGACTAGCGGGGGGAAGTGAGCAGTTCTTC. This translates into CASSSGLAGGSEQFF.

This clonotype was seen a few times. The rearrangement uses TRBV27 and TRBJ2-5, with D uncertain. Trimming shortened V by 6 bases and J by 0 bases, and 8 bases separated the two germline ends. The CDR3 has 13 amino acids. CDR1 and CDR2 (germline): MNHEY, SMNVEV (reference sequence). The DNA for the CDR3 is TGTGCCAGCAGCAACTTCGACCAAGAGACCCAGTACTTC. The encoded protein is CASSNFDQETQYF.

This clonotype was observed a few times. V gene TRBV7-2 combines with J gene TRBJ2-3; D ambiguous. The CDR3 consists of 15 residues. The germline CDR1 and CDR2 sequences are SGHTA and FQGNSA. The V gene lost 5 bases and the J gene lost 1 base, with 13 bases spanning the gap. CDR3 nucleotide sequence: TGTGCCAGCAGCCCAAGTCGGGTTCGCACAGATACGCAGTATTTT. Translation gives CASSPSRVRTDTQYF.

Remarks on this clonotype: The junction and the germline gene differ at one end; a read error may be behind it. J is TRBJ2-1 and V is TRBV4-2, with TRBD2 matching over 12 bases. The CDR3 has 18 amino acids. Germline V gives CDR1 LGHNA, CDR2 YNFKEQ. The chain's CDR3 is CASSHLAGGLSSYNEQLF. Here the CDR3 DNA reads TGTGCCAGCAGCCATCTAGCGGGGGGGTTAAGCTCCTACAATGAGCAGTTATTC.

A word on this clonotype: A read error may produce the germline difference seen at one junction end. The V and J genes are TRBV6-5 and TRBJ1-3; no clear D. Germline V gives CDR1 MNHEY, CDR2 SVGAGI. This CDR3 spans 15 amino acids. The CDR3 loop is CASSYVYAAGNTIYF. The CDR3, as DNA: TGCGCCAGCAGTTACGTGTATGCGGCTGGAAACACCATATATTTT.

This clonotype was seen only a few times. The chain combines TRBV20-1 with TRBJ1-5, with TRBD1 identical over 10 bases. The germline V gene has CDR1 DFQATT and CDR2 SNEGSKA (reference sequence). The J segment lost 6 bases and the V segment lost 5 bases, leaving 10 bases of the junction unmatched. The CDR3 runs to 15 residues. Here the CDR3 DNA reads TGCAGTGCTTCACCGGGACAGGGGTACGTTCAGCCCCAGCATTTT. Protein product: CSASPGQGYVQPQHF.

The CDR3 protein is CASTAWRGGQETQYF. In DNA form, the CDR3 reads TGTGCCAGCACCGCGTGGCGGGGGGGCCAAGAGACCCAGTACTTC. This chain connects TRBV6-5 to TRBJ2-5; TRBD2 matches 9 bases. CDR1 is MNHEY and CDR2 is SVGAGI in the germline V gene. The V gene end was trimmed by 7 bases and the J gene end by 1 base; junction bases not matched to a gene: 7. The CDR3 totals 15 residues.

This clonotype was counted at least ten times. The chain is built from TRBV6-1 and TRBJ1-2, with D perhaps TRBD1 (6 bases). CDR3 size: 16 residues. V was cut by 5 bases and J by 0 bases, with 16 bases left in between. CDR1 is MNHNS, CDR2 SASEGT, per germline. CDR3 residues: CASSRSGQGTNYGYTF. DNA of the CDR3: TGTGCCAGCAGTCGAAGTGGGCAGGGGACTAACTATGGCTACACCTTC.

For this clonotype: Mismatch with germline at one junction end may stem from a read error. This chain uses TRBV9 with TRBJ2-1; 7 positions agree with TRBD2. This CDR3 is built from 15 residues. Germline CDR1 reads SGDLS; CDR2 reads YYNGEE. CDR3 bases: TGTGCCAGCAGCGTAGCGGGGGGTGCCTACTATGAGCAGTTCTTC. Its translation is CASSVAGGAYYEQFF.